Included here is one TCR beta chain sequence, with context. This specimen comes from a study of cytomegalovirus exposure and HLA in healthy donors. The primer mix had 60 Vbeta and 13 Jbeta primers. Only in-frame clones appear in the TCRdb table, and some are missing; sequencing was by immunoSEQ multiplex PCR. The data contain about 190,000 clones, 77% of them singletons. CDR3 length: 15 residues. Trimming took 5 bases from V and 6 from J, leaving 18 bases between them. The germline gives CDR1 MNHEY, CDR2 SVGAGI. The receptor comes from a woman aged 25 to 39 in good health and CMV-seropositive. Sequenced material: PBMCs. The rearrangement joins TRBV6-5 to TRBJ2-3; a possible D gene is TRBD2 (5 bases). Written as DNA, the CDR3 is TGTGCCAGCAGTATAGCGCGGTCGTTAAGGGATACGCAGTATTTT. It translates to CASSIARSLRDTQYF.